The T cell receptor beta chain under discussion was sequenced for a study of CD8 T cells in ankylosing spondylitis. Study outcomes and limitations: There was reportedly significant enrichment of clones that were disease-linked in matched ankylosing spondylitis synovial fluid. Ankylosing spondylitis blood appeared to be characterized by a TCR beta motif of under 10 highly homologous variants. With a CD8+ phenotype, disease-linked clones were relatively rare in peripheral blood.

In TCRdb, the 5' RACE reads were re-called with MiXCR into one record per CDR3 protein. Of roughly 300,000 distinct CDR3 sequences detected, 7.5% to 9% appear once; the ten largest clones hold approximately 14%. As to this clonotype: The antigen remains unidentified.

Germline lookup yields CDR1 LGHNA and CDR2 YSLEER. V was cut by 3 bases and J by 5 bases, with 20 bases left in between. CDR3 length equals 17 residues. The chain links TRBV4-3 to TRBJ1-3; maybe TRBD1 (5 bases). This sequence originates from a male donor with ankylosing spondylitis. The sequenced sample was blood, either unsorted or a sorted T cell fraction (not recorded which). CDR3 protein: CASSHILRVEGRNTIYF. The CDR3, as DNA: TGCGCCAGCAGCCACATCCTCAGGGTAGAAGGGCGAAACACCATATATTTT.